This TCR beta chain emerged from a study of T-cell reconstitution after alpha-beta-depleted transplantation in children. In its sample, this clonotype was seen many times. Deletions cut 2 bases from V and 4 bases from J, with 5 bases between. This CDR3 comprises 12 residues. TCRbeta library preparation incorporated unique molecular identifiers. TCRdb itself ran the PCR reads through MiXCR, one entry per CDR3 protein. The table records some 300,000 distinct CDR3 sequences, about a tenth of them present only once. This receptor was identified in a boy younger than two with acute myeloid leukemia, due to receive a stem cell transplant. This sequence joins TRBV12-3 or TRBV12-4 and TRBJ1-1; D call uncertain. Sequences were derived from PBMCs, sampled before TCRalphabeta/CD19-depleted stem cell transplant. Here the CDR3 reads CASSLWGTEAFF. For the CDR3, the DNA is TGTGCCAGCAGTTTATGGGGCACTGAAGCTTTCTTT.